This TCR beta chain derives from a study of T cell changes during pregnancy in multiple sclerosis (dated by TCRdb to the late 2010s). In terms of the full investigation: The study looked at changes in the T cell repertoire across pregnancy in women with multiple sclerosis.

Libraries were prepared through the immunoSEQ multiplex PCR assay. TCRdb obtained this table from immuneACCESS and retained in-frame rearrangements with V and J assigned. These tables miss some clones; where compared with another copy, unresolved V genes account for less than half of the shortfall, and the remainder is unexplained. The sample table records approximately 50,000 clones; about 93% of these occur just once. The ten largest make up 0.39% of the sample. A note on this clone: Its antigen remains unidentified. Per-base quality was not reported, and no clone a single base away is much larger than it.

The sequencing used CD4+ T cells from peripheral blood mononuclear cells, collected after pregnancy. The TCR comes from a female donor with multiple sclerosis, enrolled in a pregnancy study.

The nucleotides are TGTGCCAGCAGCTTAGTCCGGGACAGGGGGCTCCAGCATTTT. It translates as CASSLVRDRGLQHF. The sequence joins TRBV7-2 to TRBJ1-5; 12 central nucleotides agree with TRBD1. The CDR1 and CDR2 encoded by the germline V gene are SGHTA and FQGNSA. Spanning cysteine to phenylalanine, the CDR3 consists of 14 amino acids. Only the CDR3 part of the read is kept: 42 bases, read in frame from the first base. Here V drops 1 base and J drops 12 bases, and the junction holds 4 bases not matched to any gene.